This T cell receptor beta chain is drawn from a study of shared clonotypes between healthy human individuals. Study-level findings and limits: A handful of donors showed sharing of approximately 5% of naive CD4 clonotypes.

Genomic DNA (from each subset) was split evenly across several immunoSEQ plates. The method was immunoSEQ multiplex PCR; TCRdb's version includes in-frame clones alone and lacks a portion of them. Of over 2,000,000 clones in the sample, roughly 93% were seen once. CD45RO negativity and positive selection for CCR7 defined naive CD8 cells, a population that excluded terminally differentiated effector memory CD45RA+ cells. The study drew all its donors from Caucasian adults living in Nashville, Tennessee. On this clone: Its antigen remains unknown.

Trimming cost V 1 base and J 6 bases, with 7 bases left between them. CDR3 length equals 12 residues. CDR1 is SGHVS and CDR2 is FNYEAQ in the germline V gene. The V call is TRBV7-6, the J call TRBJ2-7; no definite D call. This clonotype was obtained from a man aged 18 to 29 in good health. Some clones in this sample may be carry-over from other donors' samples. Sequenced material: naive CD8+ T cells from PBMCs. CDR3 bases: TGTGCCAGCAGCTTAGGGGAATCCGAGCAGTACTTC. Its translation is CASSLGESEQYF. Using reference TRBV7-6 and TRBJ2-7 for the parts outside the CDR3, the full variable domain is GAGVSQSPRYKVTKRGQDVALRCDPISGHVSLYWYRQALGQGPEFLTYFNYEAQQDKSGLPNDRFSAERPEGSISTLTIQRTEQRDSAMYRCASSLGESEQYFGPGTRLTVT.